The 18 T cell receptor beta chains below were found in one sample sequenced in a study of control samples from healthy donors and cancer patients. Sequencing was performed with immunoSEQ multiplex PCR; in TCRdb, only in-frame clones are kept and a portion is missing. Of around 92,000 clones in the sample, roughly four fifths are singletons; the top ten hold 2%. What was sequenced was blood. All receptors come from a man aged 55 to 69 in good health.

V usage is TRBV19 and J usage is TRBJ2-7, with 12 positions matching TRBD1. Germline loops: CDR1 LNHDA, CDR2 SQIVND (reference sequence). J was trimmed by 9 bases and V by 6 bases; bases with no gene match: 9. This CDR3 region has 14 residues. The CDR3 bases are TGTGCCAGTAGCCGGGGGACAGGGGGCGGCGGGCAGTACTTC. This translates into CASSRGTGGGGQYF.

CDR3 region: CASSQTGANIQYF. Written as DNA, the CDR3 is TGTGCCAGCAGCCAGACCGGAGCTAACATTCAGTACTTC. The gene calls are TRBV14 and TRBJ2-4, with D unclear. This CDR3 region has 13 residues. The V end lost 3 bases, the J end lost 7 bases, and 10 bases lay between the germline ends. The germline V gene has CDR1 SGHDN and CDR2 FVKESK.

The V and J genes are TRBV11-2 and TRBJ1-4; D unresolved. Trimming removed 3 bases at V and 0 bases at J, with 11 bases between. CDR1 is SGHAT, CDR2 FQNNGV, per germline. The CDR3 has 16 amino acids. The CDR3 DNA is TGTGCCAGCAGCTTTCCAAACTTCGCAACTAATGAAAAACTGTTTTTT. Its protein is CASSFPNFATNEKLFF.

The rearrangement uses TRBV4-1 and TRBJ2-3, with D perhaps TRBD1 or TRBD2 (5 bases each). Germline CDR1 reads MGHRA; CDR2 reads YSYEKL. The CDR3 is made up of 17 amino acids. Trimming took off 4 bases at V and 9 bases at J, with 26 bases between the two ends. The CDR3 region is CASSPQQAGTGPPTQYF. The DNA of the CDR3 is TGCGCCAGCAGCCCCCAACAAGCCGGGACCGGCCCTCCCACGCAGTATTTT.

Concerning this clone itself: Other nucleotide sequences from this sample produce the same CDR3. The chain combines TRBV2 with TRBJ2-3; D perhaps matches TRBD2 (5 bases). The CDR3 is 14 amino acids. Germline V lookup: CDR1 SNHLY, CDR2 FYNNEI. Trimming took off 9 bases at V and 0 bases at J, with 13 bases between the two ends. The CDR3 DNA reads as TGTGCCAGTTCGGGCGGGCCGAGCACAGATACGCAGTATTTT. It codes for CASSGGPSTDTQYF. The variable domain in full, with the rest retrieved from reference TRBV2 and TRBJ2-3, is EPEVTQTPSHQVTQMGQEVILRCVPISNHLYFYWYRQILGQKVEFLVSFYNNEISEKSEIFDDQFSVERPDGSNFTLKIRSTKLEDSAMYFCASSGGPSTDTQYFGPGTRLTVL.

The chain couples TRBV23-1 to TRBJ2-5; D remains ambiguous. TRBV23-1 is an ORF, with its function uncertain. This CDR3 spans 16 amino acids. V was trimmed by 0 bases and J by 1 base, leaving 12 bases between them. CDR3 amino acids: CASSQSDPACQETQYF. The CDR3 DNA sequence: TGCGCCAGCAGTCAATCGGATCCGGCATGCCAAGAGACCCAGTACTTC.

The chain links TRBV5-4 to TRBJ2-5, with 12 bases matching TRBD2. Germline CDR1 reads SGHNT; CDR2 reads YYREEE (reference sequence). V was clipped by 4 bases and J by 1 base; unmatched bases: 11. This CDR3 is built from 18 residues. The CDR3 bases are TGTGCCAGCAGCCGGAGGGTGGCTAGCGGGAGGGTCCAAGAGACCCAGTACTTC. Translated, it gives CASSRRVASGRVQETQYF.

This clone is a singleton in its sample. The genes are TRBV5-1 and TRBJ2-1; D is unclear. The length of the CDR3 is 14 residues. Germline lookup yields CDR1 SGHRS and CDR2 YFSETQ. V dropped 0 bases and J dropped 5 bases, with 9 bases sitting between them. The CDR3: CASSLDRSNNEQFF. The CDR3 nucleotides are TGCGCCAGCAGCTTGGATAGGTCTAACAATGAGCAGTTCTTC. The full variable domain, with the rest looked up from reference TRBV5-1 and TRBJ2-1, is KAGVTQTPRYLIKTRGQQVTLSCSPISGHRSVSWYQQTPGQGLQFLFEYFSETQRNKGNFPGRFSGRQFSNSRSEMNVSTLELGDSALYLCASSLDRSNNEQFFGPGTRLTVL.

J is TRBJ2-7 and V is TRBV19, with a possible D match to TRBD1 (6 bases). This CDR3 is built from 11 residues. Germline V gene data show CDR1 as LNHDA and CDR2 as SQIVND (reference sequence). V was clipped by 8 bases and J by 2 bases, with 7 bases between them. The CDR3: CASRQAYEQYF. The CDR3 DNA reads TGTGCCAGTCGACAGGCCTACGAGCAGTACTTC.

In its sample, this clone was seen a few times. The CDR3 DNA is TGCGCCAGCAGCTTGGGGACAGGGGAGACCTACGAGCAGTACTTC. The encoded protein is CASSLGTGETYEQYF. The chain has TRBV5-1 and TRBJ2-7, with TRBD1 matching over 9 bases. CDR1 is SGHRS, CDR2 YFSETQ, per germline. The CDR3 loop spans 15 amino acids. V lost 0 bases to trimming and J lost 2 bases; unmatched junction nucleotides: 3.

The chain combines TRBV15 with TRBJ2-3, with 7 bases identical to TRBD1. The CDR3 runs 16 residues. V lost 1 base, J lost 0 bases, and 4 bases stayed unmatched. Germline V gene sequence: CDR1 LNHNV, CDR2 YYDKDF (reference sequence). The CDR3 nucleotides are TGTGCCACCAGCAGAGTGCCGGGACAGAGCACAGATACGCAGTATTTT. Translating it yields CATSRVPGQSTDTQYF.

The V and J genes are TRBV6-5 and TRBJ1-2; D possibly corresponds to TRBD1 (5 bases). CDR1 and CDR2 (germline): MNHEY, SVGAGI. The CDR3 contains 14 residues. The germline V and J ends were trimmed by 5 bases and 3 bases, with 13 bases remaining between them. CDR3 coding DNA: TGTGCCAGCAGTATCAGCCGGGGGGACTATGGCTACACCTTC. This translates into CASSISRGDYGYTF.

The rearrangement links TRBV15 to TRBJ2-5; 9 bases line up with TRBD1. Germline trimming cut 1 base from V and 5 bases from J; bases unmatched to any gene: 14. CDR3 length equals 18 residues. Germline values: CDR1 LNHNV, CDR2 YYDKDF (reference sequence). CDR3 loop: CATSRADLQGAVGETQYF. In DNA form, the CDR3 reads TGTGCCACCAGCAGAGCCGATCTACAGGGGGCGGTTGGGGAGACCCAGTACTTC.

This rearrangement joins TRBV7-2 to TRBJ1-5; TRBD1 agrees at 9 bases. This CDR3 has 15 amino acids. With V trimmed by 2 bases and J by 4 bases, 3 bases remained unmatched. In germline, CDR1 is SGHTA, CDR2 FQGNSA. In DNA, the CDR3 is TGTGCCAGCAGCTTAACAGGGGGCGAAAATCAGCCCCAGCATTTT. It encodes CASSLTGGENQPQHF.

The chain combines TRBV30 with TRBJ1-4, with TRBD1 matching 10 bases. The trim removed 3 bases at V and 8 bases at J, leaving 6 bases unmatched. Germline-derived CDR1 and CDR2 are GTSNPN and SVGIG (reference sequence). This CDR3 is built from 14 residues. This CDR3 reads CAWSPGQGSEKLFF. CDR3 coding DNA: TGTGCCTGGAGCCCGGGACAGGGGTCGGAAAAACTGTTTTTT.

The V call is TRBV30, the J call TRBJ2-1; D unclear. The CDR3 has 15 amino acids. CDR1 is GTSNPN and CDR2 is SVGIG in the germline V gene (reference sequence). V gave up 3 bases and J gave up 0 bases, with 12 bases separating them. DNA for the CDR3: TGTGCCTGGAGCGACTCTTCCACCTCCTACAATGAGCAGTTCTTC. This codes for CAWSDSSTSYNEQFF. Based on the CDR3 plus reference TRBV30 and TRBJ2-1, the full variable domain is SQTIHQWPATLVQPVGSPLSLECTVEGTSNPNLYWYRQAAGRGLQLLFYSVGIGQISSEVPQNLSASRPQDRQFILSSKKLLLSDSGFYLCAWSDSSTSYNEQFFGPGTRLTVL.

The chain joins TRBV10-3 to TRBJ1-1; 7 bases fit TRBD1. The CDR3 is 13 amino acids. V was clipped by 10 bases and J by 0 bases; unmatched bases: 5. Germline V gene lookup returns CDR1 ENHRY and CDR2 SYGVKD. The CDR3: CATLQGLNTEAFF. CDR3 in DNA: TGTGCCACGCTACAGGGGTTGAACACTGAAGCTTTCTTT.

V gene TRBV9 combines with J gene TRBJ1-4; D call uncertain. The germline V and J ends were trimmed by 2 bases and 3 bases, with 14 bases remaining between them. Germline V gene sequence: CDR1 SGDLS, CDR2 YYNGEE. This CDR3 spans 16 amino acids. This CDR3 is CASSVAPSWANEKLFF. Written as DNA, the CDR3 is TGTGCCAGCAGCGTCGCCCCTTCTTGGGCTAATGAAAAACTGTTTTTT.